This T cell receptor beta chain was observed in a study of T cell changes during pregnancy in multiple sclerosis. The protocol was immunoSEQ multiplex PCR, while the TCRdb copy is restricted to in-frame clones and leaves out a portion. Of under 45,000 clones listed, 90% to 95% are singletons. The CDR3 is 14 residues long. Trimming took off 4 bases at V and 3 bases at J, with 13 bases between the two ends. Germline V CDR1 and CDR2: MNHNS, SASEGT. Source: CD8+ T cells from peripheral blood mononuclear cells, taken in the third trimester of pregnancy. V and J are TRBV6-1 and TRBJ2-7; D is perhaps TRBD1 (6 bases). The TCR was taken from a female donor with multiple sclerosis, enrolled in a pregnancy study. In DNA, the CDR3 is TGTGCCAGCAGTGGTCAGGGGTCGGGCTACGAGCAGTACTTC. Its protein is CASSGQGSGYEQYF.